The clone carrying this TCR beta chain came up once. The data stem from a study of blood T cell repertoires in COVID-19. Study-level background: PBMCs, B-cell-depleted T cells, or T cells provided the cDNA or gDNA that made up the material.

Participants, about 18 to 90 years old, spanned about two dozen US areas. Libraries were prepared by immunoSEQ multiplex PCR; TCRdb keeps only in-frame clonotypes and omits some of them. Among more than 350,000 clones listed, nearly 90% were seen once. Germline values: CDR1 LGHNA, CDR2 YSLEER. The CDR3 contains 16 residues. V gave up 0 bases and J gave up 9 bases; unmatched junction bases: 9. The V gene is TRBV4-3, the J gene TRBJ1-4; 8 bases match TRBD1. The sequenced material came from PBMCs or T cells enriched from blood (not recorded which). The sequence was collected from a woman aged 18 to 35 who had been exposed to COVID-19. CDR3 DNA sequence: TGCGCCAGCAGCCAAGAATTGGAGACAGGGGCTCAAAAACTGTTTTTT. The encoded protein is CASSQELETGAQKLFF.